The 10 T cell receptor beta chains reported below all come from one sample, sequenced in a study of blood T cell repertoires in COVID-19. Assay: immunoSEQ multiplex PCR; the TCRdb copy retains only in-frame clones and omits some. Of about 160,000 clones in the sample, about 81% were seen once. The specimen was peripheral blood. These receptors all come from a man aged 60 to 75 with active or convalescent COVID-19.

This rearrangement joins TRBV9 to TRBJ2-3; TRBD1 matches at 9 bases. This CDR3 spans 15 amino acids. Looked up from germline, CDR1 is SGDLS and CDR2 is YYNGEE. The V gene end was trimmed by 1 base and the J gene end by 5 bases; junction bases not matched to a gene: 5. DNA for the CDR3: TGTGCCAGCAGCGTAAAGACAGGGGGGCAAGATACGCAGTATTTT. Its translation: CASSVKTGGQDTQYF.

This sequence joins TRBV6-1 and TRBJ1-2; TRBD1 agrees at 7 bases. Germline V CDR1 and CDR2: MNHNS, SASEGT. CDR3 length: 14 residues. V was clipped by 2 bases and J by 3 bases; unmatched bases: 3. CDR3 sequence (DNA): TGTGCCAGCAGTGAATACAGGGGCGACTATGGCTACACCTTC. Amino acid sequence: CASSEYRGDYGYTF.

The chain recombines TRBV7-3 with TRBJ2-5, with TRBD1 as a possible D gene (6 bases). The CDR3 is made up of 15 amino acids. Germline V CDR1 and CDR2: SGHTA, FQGTGA. V was clipped by 6 bases and J by 2 bases, with 16 bases between them. CDR3 sequence (DNA): TGTGCCAGCAGTTTTGTTGGGGGCGGACAAGAGACCCAGTACTTC. This encodes CASSFVGGGQETQYF.

J is TRBJ1-6 and V is TRBV7-9; TRBD1 is a possible D gene (5 bases). V was clipped by 5 bases and J by 7 bases, with 12 bases between them. Germline CDR1 reads SEHNR; CDR2 reads FQNEAQ (reference sequence). The CDR3 spans 14 residues. The CDR3: CASSRGGPNSPLHF. DNA for the CDR3: TGTGCCAGCAGCAGGGGAGGCCCAAATTCACCCCTCCACTTT. The variable domain in full, completed from reference TRBV7-9 and TRBJ1-6, reads DTGVSQNPRHKITKRGQNVTFRCDPISEHNRLYWYRQTLGQGPEFLTYFQNEAQLEKSRLLSDRFSAERPKGSFSTLEIQRTEQGDSAMYLCASSRGGPNSPLHFGNGTRLTVT.

The chain uses TRBV3-1 (or the pseudogene TRBV3-2) and TRBJ2-5; no clear D gene. Trimming shortened V by 4 bases and J by 5 bases, and 5 bases separated the two germline ends. The CDR3 has 11 amino acids. Per the germline V gene, CDR1 is LGHDT and CDR2 is YNNKEL (reference sequence). The CDR3 reads CASSLQETQYF. DNA for the CDR3: TGTGCCAGCAGCCTGCAGGAGACCCAGTACTTC.

The chain carries TRBV28 and TRBJ1-2, with 9 bases aligning to TRBD1. From germline, CDR1 is MDHEN and CDR2 SYDVKM. V lost 4 bases and J lost 8; bases outside the gene matches: 11. This CDR3 region has 15 residues. CDR3 DNA: TGTGCCAGCAGTTCTTCCGGGACAGGGATCGGCGGCTACACCTTC. This codes for CASSSSGTGIGGYTF.

The V call is TRBV2, the J call TRBJ2-6; 7 nucleotides line up with TRBD1. This CDR3 spans 15 amino acids. Per the germline V gene, CDR1 is SNHLY and CDR2 is FYNNEI. J was trimmed by 0 bases and V by 8 bases; bases with no gene match: 4. CDR3 nucleotides: TGTGCCAGCTCTACAGGGGTCTCTGGGGCCAACGTCCTGACTTTC. It is translated as CASSTGVSGANVLTF.

This chain uses TRBV19 with TRBJ1-2; possibly TRBD1 for D (6 bases). Deletions cut 6 bases from V and 0 bases from J, with 11 bases between. This CDR3 has 14 residues. Germline values: CDR1 LNHDA, CDR2 SQIVND (reference sequence). The CDR3 spells CASSHDRPNYGYTF. The CDR3 DNA follows: TGTGCCAGTAGCCACGACAGGCCTAACTATGGCTACACCTTC.

The chain has TRBV5-1 and TRBJ2-2; maybe TRBD2 (6 bases). Trimming took 3 bases from V and 6 from J, leaving 15 bases between them. The length of the CDR3 is 15 residues. Germline values: CDR1 SGHRS, CDR2 YFSETQ. The CDR3 here is CASSSRLGWSGELFF. CDR3 DNA: TGCGCCAGCAGCTCCCGACTAGGGTGGTCCGGGGAGCTGTTTTTT. Using reference TRBV5-1 and TRBJ2-2 for the parts outside the CDR3, the full variable domain is KAGVTQTPRYLIKTRGQQVTLSCSPISGHRSVSWYQQTPGQGLQFLFEYFSETQRNKGNFPGRFSGRQFSNSRSEMNVSTLELGDSALYLCASSSRLGWSGELFFGEGSRLTVL.

The CDR3 sequence is CASSPGLAGTDTQYF. CDR3 DNA: TGCGCCAGCAGCCCTGGACTAGCGGGAACAGATACGCAGTATTTT. This chain uses TRBV5-1 with TRBJ2-3, with 12 bases fitting TRBD2. Losses at the gene ends were 4 bases for V and 3 bases for J; bases not matched to a gene: 3. The CDR3 is made up of 15 amino acids. Germline CDR1 SGHRS, CDR2 YFSETQ.